The 20 T cell receptor beta chains listed next were all sequenced from one sample in a study of shared clonotypes between healthy human individuals. Libraries were prepared by immunoSEQ multiplex PCR; TCRdb keeps only in-frame clonotypes and omits some of them. There are a few hundred thousand clones in the sample; about 95% occur only once, and over 0.09% lies in the top ten. Positive CCR7 selection of CD45RO-negative cells yielded the naive CD8 cells, and terminally differentiated effector memory CD45RA+ cells were excluded. Specimen: naive CD8+ T cells sorted from blood. These receptor sequences come from a woman in her twenties or thirties in good health.

This chain links TRBV6-1 with TRBJ2-7; 7 nucleotides agree with TRBD1. Germline CDR1 reads MNHNS; CDR2 reads SASEGT. The CDR3 has 12 residues. The junction had 6 bases not matched to a gene; V was cut back by 6 bases and J by 7 bases. The DNA of the CDR3 is TGTGCCAGCAGAGGTACAGGGGTAGAGCAGTACTTC. The encoded protein is CASRGTGVEQYF.

The chain couples TRBV7-6 to TRBJ2-2; D unresolved. CDR1 and CDR2 (germline): SGHVS, FNYEAQ. The CDR3 spans 14 residues. V lost 3 bases, J lost 4 bases, and 9 bases lay in between. Here the CDR3 reads CASSLVGLTGELFF. As DNA, the CDR3 is TGTGCCAGCAGCTTGGTAGGGCTCACCGGGGAGCTGTTTTTT.

The rearrangement links TRBV4-1 to TRBJ1-1; possibly TRBD1 for D (5 bases). In germline, CDR1 is MGHRA, CDR2 YSYEKL. The CDR3 sequence is 15 residues long. The V and J ends lost 3 bases and 1 base respectively, with 12 bases between them. The CDR3 reads CASSHQGNRNTEAFF. The DNA for the CDR3 is TGCGCCAGCAGCCACCAGGGCAATAGGAACACTGAAGCTTTCTTT.

V and J are TRBV27 and TRBJ2-7; a weak D match, TRBD2 (6 bases). Looked up from germline, CDR1 is MNHEY and CDR2 is SMNVEV (reference sequence). CDR3 length: 14 amino acids. V lost 5 bases, J lost 2 bases, and 13 bases lay in between. CDR3 amino acids: CASSPGPGAYEQYF. The CDR3 coding sequence is TGTGCCAGCAGTCCGGGACCGGGGGCCTACGAGCAGTACTTC.

The genes are TRBV7-6 and TRBJ2-1, with TRBD2 identical over 9 bases. This CDR3 region has 15 residues. V shed 5 bases, J shed 2 bases, and the junction held 4 bases outside the gene matches. Germline assignment: CDR1 SGHVS and CDR2 FNYEAQ. The CDR3 region is CASSHSGSAYNEQFF. CDR3 in DNA: TGTGCCAGCAGCCATAGCGGGAGTGCCTACAATGAGCAGTTCTTC.

The V and J genes are TRBV27 and TRBJ2-7; the D gene is possibly TRBD2 (5 bases). The CDR3 is 16 amino acids. V lost 3 bases and J 5 bases, leaving 20 bases between the germline ends. Germline V lookup: CDR1 MNHEY, CDR2 SMNVEV (reference sequence). CDR3 in amino acids: CASSLTRELIKDEQYF. DNA of the CDR3: TGTGCCAGCAGTTTGACGAGGGAGCTCATTAAGGACGAGCAGTACTTC.

The chain joins TRBV27 to TRBJ1-2; a weak D match, TRBD1 (6 bases). This CDR3 has 16 amino acids. Trimming took 3 bases from V and 4 from J, leaving 18 bases between them. Germline-derived CDR1 and CDR2 are MNHEY and SMNVEV (reference sequence). The CDR3 DNA is TGTGCCAGCAGTTTCCTACAGGGCTCTTTGACCTATGGCTACACCTTC. Its translation is CASSFLQGSLTYGYTF.

This chain links TRBV4-1 with TRBJ2-1; D unclear. Looked up from germline, CDR1 is MGHRA and CDR2 is YSYEKL. V was shortened by 4 bases and J by 6 bases, with 10 bases between the two germline ends. The CDR3 sequence is 13 residues long. This CDR3 reads CASSPRSLNEQFF. For the CDR3, the DNA is TGCGCCAGCAGCCCGCGCAGCCTCAATGAGCAGTTCTTC.

The chain employs TRBV27 and TRBJ2-7, with TRBD2 matching over 10 bases. This CDR3 is 15 amino acids long. Looked up from germline, CDR1 is MNHEY and CDR2 is SMNVEV (reference sequence). V lost 2 bases to trimming and J lost 4 bases; unmatched junction nucleotides: 5. CDR3 protein: CASSLLAGDLYEQYF. CDR3 sequence (DNA): TGTGCCAGCAGTTTACTAGCGGGAGATCTGTACGAGCAGTACTTC.

This sequence joins TRBV5-6 and TRBJ1-1, with a tentative D call TRBD1 (5 bases). The ends were cut back, 1 base at V and 4 bases at J, with 11 bases in the middle. Germline V gene data show CDR1 as SGHDT and CDR2 as YYEEEE. This CDR3 spans 14 amino acids. Here the CDR3 reads CASSLSGGRTEAFF. In nucleotides, the CDR3 is TGTGCCAGCAGCTTGTCCGGGGGTCGCACTGAAGCTTTCTTT.

This sequence joins TRBV2 and TRBJ1-4; the D is unclear. V was clipped by 7 bases and J by 0 bases, with 12 bases between them. The CDR3 runs 15 residues. The germline V gene has CDR1 SNHLY and CDR2 FYNNEI. The chain's CDR3 is CASIPRITTNEKLFF. CDR3 coding DNA: TGTGCCAGCATACCCCGCATCACAACTAATGAAAAACTGTTTTTT.

The chain uses TRBV7-9 and TRBJ1-2; D ambiguous. The CDR3 has 13 amino acids. Germline CDR1 reads SEHNR; CDR2 reads FQNEAQ (reference sequence). V was clipped by 5 bases and J by 2 bases, with 9 bases between them. CDR3 coding DNA: TGTGCCAGCAGCCTGGCGGGAAACTATGGCTACACCTTC. Translation gives CASSLAGNYGYTF.

This chain connects TRBV27 to TRBJ2-1; 10 bases align to TRBD1. V gave up 8 bases and J gave up 8 bases; unmatched junction bases: 12. From germline, CDR1 is MNHEY and CDR2 SMNVEV (reference sequence). This CDR3 spans 15 amino acids. The CDR3 region is CASSTDRGLIDEQFF. Written as DNA, the CDR3 is TGTGCCAGCTCCACGGACAGGGGGTTGATCGATGAGCAGTTCTTC.

The rearrangement links TRBV6-5 to TRBJ2-5, with TRBD1 as a possible D gene (6 bases). The CDR3 has 13 amino acids. CDR1 MNHEY and CDR2 SVGAGI come from the germline V gene. Trimming shortened V by 6 bases and J by 5 bases, and 13 bases separated the two germline ends. DNA of the CDR3: TGTGCCAGCAGCCCGGGACATCGGGAGACCCAGTACTTC. Protein: CASSPGHRETQYF.

The chain combines TRBV28 with TRBJ1-1; the D is unclear. The germline gives CDR1 MDHEN, CDR2 SYDVKM. This CDR3 spans 11 amino acids. V was pared by 5 bases and J by 3 bases, with 4 bases between. The chain's CDR3 is CASSEYTEAFF. The CDR3 coding sequence is TGTGCCAGCAGTGAGTACACTGAAGCTTTCTTT.

The chain employs TRBV5-6 and TRBJ2-7; 9 bases align to TRBD1. Germline V gene lookup returns CDR1 SGHDT and CDR2 YYEEEE. V lost 3 bases, J lost 3 bases, and 7 bases stayed unmatched. The CDR3 length is 15 residues. The CDR3 loop is CASSSTGGGDYEQYF. The CDR3 nucleotides read TGTGCCAGCAGCTCAACAGGGGGCGGGGACTACGAGCAGTACTTC.

The chain carries TRBV13 and TRBJ2-1; maybe TRBD2 (5 bases). Trimming removed 4 bases from V and 0 bases from J, with 10 bases in between. Germline V CDR1 and CDR2: PRHDT, FYEKMQ (reference sequence). CDR3 length equals 15 residues. The CDR3 DNA sequence: TGTGCCAGCAGCTCGAGCGGTAGCTCCTACAATGAGCAGTTCTTC. Encoded protein: CASSSSGSSYNEQFF.

On this clone: Additional DNA sequences in this sample encode the identical CDR3. The chain uses TRBV28 and TRBJ1-5, with 8 nucleotides matching TRBD1. The junction had 2 bases not matched to a gene; V was cut back by 6 bases and J by 1 base. Germline V gene lookup returns CDR1 MDHEN and CDR2 SYDVKM. CDR3 size: 14 residues. The CDR3 DNA sequence: TGTGCCAGCAGCCCAGGGGGCAGCAATCAGCCCCAGCATTTT. Its protein product is CASSPGGSNQPQHF.

CDR3 nucleotide sequence: TGTGCCAGCAGTCTCCAAGCGGGAGGGCCGGGGTACGAGCAGTACTTC. This gives the protein CASSLQAGGPGYEQYF. This chain links TRBV28 with TRBJ2-7; 10 bases line up with TRBD2. CDR3 length: 16 amino acids. The V segment lost 5 bases and the J segment 4 bases; nucleotides outside the gene matches: 11. The germline gives CDR1 MDHEN, CDR2 SYDVKM.

V and J are TRBV4-2 and TRBJ1-1, with 8 bases lining up with TRBD1. CDR1 and CDR2 from the germline V gene are LGHNA and YNFKEQ. This CDR3 spans 14 amino acids. Unmatched junction bases numbered 7, after V lost 3 bases and J lost 7 bases. Here the CDR3 DNA reads TGTGCCAGCAGCCATTTCGACAGGGGATATGAAGCTTTCTTT. This gives the protein CASSHFDRGYEAFF.